These 7 T cell receptor beta chains originate from one sample sequenced in a study of cytomegalovirus exposure and HLA in healthy donors. Primers included in the PCR were 60 Vbeta and 13 Jbeta primers. Generated by immunoSEQ multiplex PCR, the TCRdb table keeps only in-frame clones and is missing some. The repertoire consists of about 98,000 clones, with under 85% occurring once and the leading ten covering roughly 11%. Sequenced input: PBMCs. These receptors came from a man aged 18 to 30 in good health and CMV-seropositive.

The chain combines TRBV10-3 with TRBJ2-1; tentatively, D is TRBD1 (6 bases). The germline V gene has CDR1 ENHRY and CDR2 SYGVKD. Trimming removed 4 bases from V and 7 bases from J, with 26 bases in between. The length of the CDR3 is 18 residues. In DNA form, the CDR3 reads TGTGCCATCAGTGGTTCCCTCCTAACAGGGATAAAACTGAATGAGCAGTTCTTC. Amino acid sequence: CAISGSLLTGIKLNEQFF.

The chain joins TRBV20-1 to TRBJ1-5, with D maybe TRBD1 (6 bases). Trimming cost V 5 bases and J 11 bases, with 13 bases left between them. Germline-derived CDR1 and CDR2 are DFQATT and SNEGSKA (reference sequence). The CDR3 covers 11 residues. CDR3: CSAVTGLAQHF. The CDR3 nucleotides read TGCAGTGCTGTCACAGGGCTGGCCCAGCATTTT.

The chain uses TRBV14 and TRBJ2-3; possible D gene TRBD2, 5 bases. V shed 4 bases and J shed 0 bases, with 11 bases lying between them. Germline V lookup: CDR1 SGHDN, CDR2 FVKESK. The CDR3 length is 15 residues. The DNA of the CDR3 is TGTGCCAGCAGCCGACTATTGAGGAGCACAGATACGCAGTATTTT. This codes for CASSRLLRSTDTQYF.

This clone is a singleton in its sample. The genes are TRBV7-9 and TRBJ2-5, with D tentatively TRBD2 (5 bases). Trimming left V 1 base short and J 5 bases short, with 11 bases between. Germline values: CDR1 SEHNR, CDR2 FQNEAQ (reference sequence). This CDR3 is built from 14 residues. CDR3: CASSLERVWETQYF. The CDR3 DNA sequence: TGTGCCAGCAGCTTAGAGAGGGTTTGGGAGACCCAGTACTTC.

In this sample, this clone turned up a few times. This chain connects TRBV7-3 to TRBJ2-3, with 8 bases aligning to TRBD2. Germline V lookup: CDR1 SGHTA, CDR2 FQGTGA. Trimming removed 5 bases from V and 4 bases from J; junction bases left unmatched: 5. The CDR3 is made up of 14 amino acids. The CDR3 loop is CASSTSGGADTQYF. DNA of the CDR3: TGTGCCAGCAGCACGAGCGGGGGCGCAGATACGCAGTATTTT.

This sequence joins TRBV2 and TRBJ2-6, with D maybe TRBD1 (6 bases). This CDR3 spans 15 amino acids. The V gene lost 6 bases and the J gene lost 1 base, with 10 bases spanning the gap. CDR1 and CDR2 from the germline V gene are SNHLY and FYNNEI. CDR3 DNA: TGTGCCAGCAGGCGGACAGTATCTGGGGCCAACGTCCTGACTTTC. This encodes CASRRTVSGANVLTF.

The chain employs TRBV27 and TRBJ2-2; D is possibly TRBD2 (6 bases). The CDR3 length is 14 residues. The germline V gene has CDR1 MNHEY and CDR2 SMNVEV (reference sequence). The V and J ends lost 6 bases and 5 bases respectively, with 13 bases between them. CDR3 sequence: CASRGGITTGELFF. CDR3 coding DNA: TGTGCCAGCAGAGGAGGGATCACAACCGGGGAGCTGTTTTTT.